This entry lists 4 T cell receptor beta chains sequenced from one sample in a study of blood T cell repertoires in COVID-19. Assay: immunoSEQ multiplex PCR; the TCRdb copy retains only in-frame clones and omits some. Here the sample spans hundreds of thousands of clones, 86% being singletons. Input material: PBMCs or T cells enriched from blood (not recorded which). Every receptor here comes from a woman in her thirties or forties with acute COVID-19.

The CDR3 DNA sequence: TGTGCCAGCAGCAACCTGGAACGAAGGAGCGGGAGGATTAATGAGCAGTTCTTC. It is translated as CASSNLERRSGRINEQFF. The chain has TRBV3-1 (or the pseudogene TRBV3-2) and TRBJ2-1, with TRBD2 matching 9 bases. Germline CDR1 and CDR2: LGHDT and YNNKEL (reference sequence). This CDR3 has 18 residues. Losses at the gene ends were 5 bases for V and 7 bases for J; bases not matched to a gene: 18.

The rearrangement links TRBV6-1 to TRBJ2-2, with a possible D match to TRBD1 (6 bases). Germline CDR1 reads MNHNS; CDR2 reads SASEGT. The CDR3 extends over 15 amino acids. Trimming stripped 1 base from V and 7 bases from J, with 13 bases between. Here the CDR3 DNA reads TGTGCCAGCAGTGAAGGATGGGGGCGCGGCGGGGAGCTGTTTTTT. Protein sequence: CASSEGWGRGGELFF.

V gene TRBV15 combines with J gene TRBJ2-7, with 9 positions matching TRBD2. This CDR3 contains 16 residues. Germline V gene sequence: CDR1 LNHNV, CDR2 YYDKDF (reference sequence). V lost 0 bases and J lost 4; bases outside the gene matches: 7. The chain's CDR3 is CATSRDLAGLPYEQYF. DNA for the CDR3: TGTGCCACCAGCAGAGATCTAGCGGGACTACCGTACGAGCAGTACTTC.

The chain combines TRBV5-1 with TRBJ2-3; D remains ambiguous. The V and J ends lost 0 bases and 4 bases respectively, with 9 bases between them. There are 14 residues in the CDR3. The germline V gene encodes CDR1 SGHRS and CDR2 YFSETQ. CDR3 DNA: TGCGCCAGCAGCTTGGTTGTAGGAGCAGATACGCAGTATTTT. This codes for CASSLVVGADTQYF.